The T cell receptor beta chain under discussion was sequenced for a study of blood T cells in healthy people across ages. Study conclusions and caveats: Strongly correlated with naive T cell percentage was TCR beta diversity.

Each donor had roughly 10 milliliters of peripheral blood drawn. CDR1 and CDR2 from the germline V gene are DFQATT and SNEGSKA (reference sequence). This CDR3 spans 14 amino acids. It was with a sample-barcoded 5' primer and a J-beta primer mix that a second PCR of roughly 6 to 12 cycles was run. A single record per CDR3 protein comes from TCRdb applying MiXCR to the 5' RACE reads. The sample shows 450,000 to 600,000 distinct CDR3 sequences, about 29% of them seen only once. In the case of this clonotype: The antigen remains unidentified. At one end the junction does not follow the germline gene, possibly because of a read error.

The same data also contributed to another study, on T cells of mothers and their children.

The sequenced sample consisted of blood. The sequence was obtained from a boy aged 2 to 9 in good health. This chain joins TRBV20-1 and TRBJ2-1; the D gene is possibly TRBD2 (5 bases). CDR3 residues: CSARKADSHNEQFF. DNA for the CDR3: TGCAGTGCTAGGAAGGCGGACTCCCACAATGAGCAGTTCTTC.